Shown below are 27 T cell receptor beta chains from a single sample sequenced in a study of T cell repertoires in cytomegalovirus infection. One entry per CDR3 protein, called by TCRdb with MiXCR from the reads. The sample lists about 270,000 distinct CDR3 sequences, about 20% occurring once. Which antigens these TCRs recognize remains unknown. The source was cultured PBMCs, collected from culture after CMV antigen stimulation. The receptor set was obtained from a human donor in good health (CMV status not recorded). Some clones in this sample may be carry-over from other donors' samples.

V is TRBV14 and J is TRBJ1-2; the D is unclear. This CDR3 region has 14 residues. The germline V and J ends were trimmed by 0 bases and 4 bases, with 9 bases remaining between them. Germline CDR1 and CDR2: SGHDN and FVKESK. CDR3 sequence (DNA): TGTGCCAGCAGCCAAGATTTCCGGGCCTATGGCTACACCTTC. Translated: CASSQDFRAYGYTF.

The chain employs TRBV20-1 and TRBJ2-5; no definite D call. The ends were cut back, 6 bases at V and 5 bases at J, with 10 bases in the middle. CDR3 length equals 11 residues. Germline V CDR1 and CDR2: DFQATT, SNEGSKA (reference sequence). The CDR3 region has the DNA TGCAGTGCCGTCGCGCAGGAGACCCAGTACTTC. Residues: CSAVAQETQYF.

The chain is built from TRBV7-2 and TRBJ2-2; 9 nucleotides agree with TRBD1. The CDR3 is 17 residues long. Germline V gene lookup returns CDR1 SGHTA and CDR2 FQGNSA. Unmatched junction bases numbered 11, after V lost 4 bases and J lost 5 bases. CDR3: CASSSPGTGSRTGELFF. The CDR3 region has the DNA TGTGCCAGCAGCTCGCCCGGGACAGGGAGTCGGACCGGGGAGCTGTTTTTT.

The chain carries TRBV2 and TRBJ2-1; D unclear. The CDR3 covers 13 residues. Trimming removed 4 bases at V and 6 bases at J, with 10 bases between. Germline CDR1 SNHLY, CDR2 FYNNEI. The CDR3 DNA reads TGTGCCAGCAGTGGCCGCTCATCCAATGAGCAGTTCTTC. Its protein product is CASSGRSSNEQFF. The variable domain in full, with the rest retrieved from reference TRBV2 and TRBJ2-1, is EPEVTQTPSHQVTQMGQEVILRCVPISNHLYFYWYRQILGQKVEFLVSFYNNEISEKSEIFDDQFSVERPDGSNFTLKIRSTKLEDSAMYFCASSGRSSNEQFFGPGTRLTVL.

This clonotype showed up just a few times. CDR3 DNA: TGTGCCAGCAGCTCCAGTGGACAGGATGGCGGGGAGCTGTTTTTT. It codes for CASSSSGQDGGELFF. The rearrangement links TRBV7-9 to TRBJ2-2, with 7 bases fitting TRBD1. CDR1 is SEHNR and CDR2 is FQNEAQ in the germline V gene (reference sequence). V lost 4 bases, J lost 7 bases, and 9 bases stayed unmatched. The CDR3 covers 15 residues.

This clonotype was detected many times. The CDR3 reads CASSLFQGLALSSYNEQFF. In nucleotides, the CDR3 is TGTGCCAGCAGCTTATTTCAGGGGCTAGCTCTGAGCTCCTACAATGAGCAGTTCTTC. This rearrangement joins TRBV7-2 to TRBJ2-1, with a possible D match to TRBD1 (6 bases). CDR3 size: 19 residues. With 2 bases removed from V and 0 bases from J, the gap between germline ends came to 20 bases. Germline V lookup: CDR1 SGHTA, CDR2 FQGNSA.

V is TRBV11-1 and J is TRBJ2-1; D is possibly TRBD2 (5 bases). Germline CDR1 SGHAT, CDR2 FQDESV (reference sequence). This CDR3 region has 17 residues. V was clipped by 2 bases and J by 5 bases, with 19 bases between them. DNA of the CDR3: TGTGCCAGCAGCTTAAGGTGGTGGGAGCCGTCTCACAATGAGCAGTTCTTC. It translates to CASSLRWWEPSHNEQFF. Full variable domain (rest looked up from reference TRBV11-1 and TRBJ2-1): EAEVAQSPRYKITEKSQAVAFWCDPISGHATLYWYRQILGQGPELLVQFQDESVVDDSQLPKDRFSAERLKGVDSTLKIQPAELGDSAMYLCASSLRWWEPSHNEQFFGPGTRLTVL.

There are many counts of this clonotype. The chain couples TRBV6-1 to TRBJ1-5, with D possibly matching TRBD1 (5 bases). This CDR3 region has 14 residues. Trimming shortened V by 5 bases and J by 2 bases, and 10 bases separated the two germline ends. Germline CDR1 and CDR2: MNHNS and SASEGT. CDR3 sequence reads: CASSLRGGNQPQHF. The CDR3 bases are TGTGCCAGCAGTTTAAGGGGCGGCAATCAGCCCCAGCATTTT.

Many counts were recorded for this clonotype. This chain connects TRBV7-2 to TRBJ1-2; 9 nucleotides match TRBD1. CDR1 is SGHTA and CDR2 is FQGNSA in the germline V gene. This CDR3 is 18 amino acids long. The trim removed 1 base at V and 1 base at J, leaving 10 bases unmatched. CDR3 nucleotide sequence: TGTGCCAGCAGCTTAGGGGCTCCCGGGACAGGGCTTAACTATGGCTACACCTTC. Translation: CASSLGAPGTGLNYGYTF.

This clonotype was found a few times. In DNA, the CDR3 is TGTGCCAGCACCCACGGCGGGAGGGCCTTCTACGAGCAGTACGTC. Translating gives CASTHGGRAFYEQYV. The chain couples TRBV7-9 to TRBJ2-7; TRBD2 matches at 9 bases. The junction had 10 bases not matched to a gene; V was cut back by 7 bases and J by 3 bases. Germline-derived CDR1 and CDR2 are SEHNR and FQNEAQ (reference sequence). The CDR3 covers 15 residues.

The chain couples TRBV7-2 to TRBJ2-7; D uncertain. Trimming took 2 bases from V and 6 from J, leaving 14 bases between them. Germline values: CDR1 SGHTA, CDR2 FQGNSA. This CDR3 has 14 amino acids. CDR3 nucleotide sequence: TGTGCCAGCAGCTTAAGGGCGTATACCTGCGAGCAGTACTTC. Residues: CASSLRAYTCEQYF.

This clonotype was seen ten or more times. The chain joins TRBV7-2 to TRBJ1-5, with 7 bases that match TRBD1. Losses at the gene ends were 7 bases for V and 7 bases for J; bases not matched to a gene: 7. The CDR3 contains 13 residues. Germline lookup yields CDR1 SGHTA and CDR2 FQGNSA. The DNA of the CDR3 is TGTGCCAGCACCCCGACAGGGTACCAGCCCCAGCATTTT. Translation gives CASTPTGYQPQHF.

This clonotype was picked up many times. The rearrangement joins TRBV7-2 to TRBJ1-1, with D maybe TRBD1 (5 bases). The CDR3 totals 18 residues. Germline lookup yields CDR1 SGHTA and CDR2 FQGNSA. The ends were cut back, 5 bases at V and 4 bases at J, with 26 bases in the middle. The CDR3 protein is CASSLTSGTHLLSTEAFF. CDR3 nucleotide sequence: TGTGCCAGCAGCCTAACATCCGGGACCCACTTGCTGTCCACTGAAGCTTTCTTT.

In the case of this clonotype: A much more abundant neighbour one base away suggests this may be a read error. The genes are TRBV7-3 and TRBJ1-1; maybe TRBD1 (5 bases). This CDR3 has 15 amino acids. Germline V CDR1 and CDR2: SGHTA, FQGTGA. CDR3 sequence reads: CASSHSSQGRTETFF. The CDR3, as DNA: TGTGCCAGCAGTCATAGCAGCCAGGGTCGGACTGAAACTTTCTTT.

The V and J genes are TRBV12-3 or TRBV12-4 and TRBJ1-6; D is ambiguous. The CDR3 totals 12 residues. The ends were cut back, 4 bases at V and 7 bases at J, with 5 bases in the middle. The CDR3 bases are TGTGCCAGCAGTTGGGTGAATTCACCCCTCCACTTT. This sequence encodes CASSWVNSPLHF.

This clonotype came up a few times. The rearrangement joins TRBV6-5 to TRBJ1-1, with 7 bases matching TRBD1. CDR1 and CDR2 (germline): MNHEY, SVGAGI. The CDR3 runs 13 residues. The ends lost 2 bases at V and 8 bases at J; junction bases unmatched: 5. CDR3 in amino acids: CASSYGRQGEAFF. Here the CDR3 DNA reads TGTGCCAGCAGTTACGGGAGACAGGGCGAAGCTTTCTTT.

J is TRBJ2-7 and V is TRBV12-5; the D is unclear. The CDR3 has 10 amino acids. The germline CDR1 and CDR2 sequences are LGHNT and FRNRAP. This CDR3 is CAHLGYEQYV. As DNA, the CDR3 is TGTGCCCACCTGGGGTACGAGCAGTACGTC.

CDR3: CSARDTPGSSYNEQFF. As DNA, the CDR3 is TGCAGTGCTAGAGATACCCCCGGGAGCTCCTACAATGAGCAGTTCTTC. The genes are TRBV20-1 and TRBJ2-1; possible D gene TRBD2, 6 bases. With 0 bases removed from V and 0 bases from J, the gap between germline ends came to 12 bases. Germline V gene sequence: CDR1 DFQATT, CDR2 SNEGSKA (reference sequence). There are 16 residues in the CDR3.

The sample holds a few counts of this clonotype. This chain connects TRBV12-3 or TRBV12-4 to TRBJ2-1; tentative D call: TRBD1 (5 bases). Trimming cost V 7 bases and J 3 bases, with 16 bases left between them. The CDR3 has 15 residues. The CDR3: CASTESRAYYNEQFF. The CDR3 DNA follows: TGTGCCAGCACTGAATCCAGGGCTTACTACAATGAGCAGTTCTTC.

This clonotype was observed a few times. The chain is built from TRBV7-2 and TRBJ1-2; 9 bases fit TRBD1. Trimming removed 4 bases from V and 13 bases from J; junction bases left unmatched: 13. The CDR3 spans 14 residues. CDR1 is SGHTA, CDR2 FQGNSA, per germline. The CDR3 spells CASSWGQGQDVGTF. The CDR3 DNA follows: TGTGCCAGCAGCTGGGGACAGGGCCAGGACGTGGGCACCTTC.

This clonotype was found many times. The CDR3 DNA is TGTGCCAGCAGTTACGGGACTAGCGGAAACTACGAGCAGTACGTC. It codes for CASSYGTSGNYEQYV. The rearrangement links TRBV7-2 to TRBJ2-7, with TRBD2 matching over 11 bases. The CDR3 is 15 residues long. V was pared by 6 bases and J by 3 bases, with 7 bases of the junction left unmatched. Per germline, CDR1 SGHTA and CDR2 FQGNSA.

This clonotype has only one observation. CDR3 nucleotides: TGTGCCAGCAGCCTTCCCCTAGCGGGAGCTACGATCGAGCAGTTCTTC. Its protein is CASSLPLAGATIEQFF. The chain uses TRBV6-2 or TRBV6-3 and TRBJ2-1; 10 bases match TRBD2. Unmatched junction bases numbered 15, after V lost 6 bases and J lost 10 bases. There are 16 residues in the CDR3. Germline V gives CDR1 MNHEY, CDR2 SVGEGT.

The chain combines TRBV7-2 with TRBJ2-1, with TRBD2 as a possible D gene (6 bases). Germline lookup yields CDR1 SGHTA and CDR2 FQGNSA. Deletions cut 4 bases from V and 6 bases from J, with 19 bases between. The CDR3 is 16 amino acids. CDR3 sequence (DNA): TGTGCCAGCAGCTCACCGGGGGTCCAGTGGGGCAATGAGCAGTTCTTC. It encodes CASSSPGVQWGNEQFF. The full variable domain, rest sourced from reference TRBV7-2 and TRBJ2-1, is GAGVSQSPSNKVTEKGKDVELRCDPISGHTALYWYRQSLGQGLEFLIYFQGNSAPDKSGLPSDRFSAERTGGSVSTLTIQRTQQEDSAVYLCASSSPGVQWGNEQFFGPGTRLTVL.

The genes are TRBV20-1 and TRBJ1-3, with a weak D call TRBD1 (6 bases). Germline V CDR1 and CDR2: DFQATT, SNEGSKA (reference sequence). The V and J ends lost 3 bases and 2 bases respectively, with 11 bases between them. The CDR3 has 14 amino acids. The DNA of the CDR3 is TGCAGTGCTAGGGACAGATATGCTGGAAACACCATATATTTT. This gives the protein CSARDRYAGNTIYF.

This clonotype was seen repeatedly, ten times or more. The chain has TRBV12-5 and TRBJ2-3; possible D gene TRBD2, 6 bases. Germline assignment: CDR1 LGHNT and CDR2 FRNRAP. This CDR3 comprises 16 residues. The ends were cut back, 4 bases at V and 6 bases at J, with 20 bases in the middle. CDR3 DNA: TGTGCTAGTGGTTCCCCCGGAGGGTTGATATGGGATACGCAGTATTTT. Translating it yields CASGSPGGLIWDTQYF.

The chain couples TRBV30 to TRBJ1-1, with D perhaps matching TRBD1 (5 bases). Trimming left V 5 bases short and J 2 bases short, with 12 bases between. The length of the CDR3 is 13 residues. The germline gives CDR1 GTSNPN, CDR2 SVGIG (reference sequence). The CDR3 DNA reads as TGTGCCTGGGGGATCAGGGACAACACTGAAGCTTTCTTT. Its protein product is CAWGIRDNTEAFF.

This clonotype was observed a handful of times. The gene calls are TRBV12-5 and TRBJ2-1; 12 bases are a match to TRBD2. CDR3 length: 14 amino acids. The germline CDR1 and CDR2 sequences are LGHNT and FRNRAP. Trimming cost V 6 bases and J 6 bases; bases outside gene matches: 3. The CDR3 loop reads CASGTSGRSNEQFF. CDR3 DNA sequence: TGTGCTAGTGGAACTAGCGGGAGGTCCAATGAGCAGTTCTTC.